Listed here are 17 T cell receptor beta chains from one sample, sequenced in a study of cytomegalovirus exposure and HLA in healthy donors. It was with 60 Vbeta and 13 Jbeta primers that the PCR ran. The method was immunoSEQ multiplex PCR; TCRdb's version includes in-frame clones alone and lacks a portion of them. The sample includes 110,000 or so clones, approximately 14% of them seen just once. The sequenced sample was PBMCs. These receptor sequences come from a female donor in good health and CMV-seronegative.

In its sample, this clone was seen a few times. The gene calls are TRBV7-2 and TRBJ1-6, with D unresolved. The CDR3 contains 16 residues. V was pared by 1 base and J by 6 bases, with 13 bases between. Germline-derived CDR1 and CDR2 are SGHTA and FQGNSA. The CDR3 coding sequence is TGTGCCAGCAGCTTAGGCGGGATTGGTCTTAATTCACCCCTCCACTTT. The encoded protein is CASSLGGIGLNSPLHF.

The V call is TRBV5-1, the J call TRBJ1-4; 7 bases match TRBD1. V trimming: 2 bases; J trimming: 8 bases; junction bases outside the gene matches: 6. From germline, CDR1 is SGHRS and CDR2 YFSETQ. The CDR3 spans 14 residues. The CDR3 nucleotides are TGCGCCAGCAGCTTTACAGGGGAGAGGGAAAAACTGTTTTTT. This translates into CASSFTGEREKLFF.

This clone was observed a few times. This CDR3 is also generated by other DNA sequences in the sample. The chain carries TRBV2 and TRBJ2-3; a possible D gene is TRBD2 (6 bases). The CDR3 has 12 residues. Germline-derived CDR1 and CDR2 are SNHLY and FYNNEI. Trimming shortened V by 6 bases and J by 6 bases, and 10 bases separated the two germline ends. CDR3 coding DNA: TGTGCCAGCAGAGGGCTAGCGGATACGCAGTATTTT. Translating gives CASRGLADTQYF.

The chain carries TRBV7-9 and TRBJ1-2; D is undetermined. Germline V gene lookup returns CDR1 SEHNR and CDR2 FQNEAQ (reference sequence). The CDR3 runs to 14 residues. V lost 1 base and J lost 7, with 13 bases in between. The chain's CDR3 is CASSLGARERGYTF. Here the CDR3 DNA reads TGTGCCAGCAGCTTAGGCGCGAGGGAGCGTGGCTACACCTTC. The full variable domain, in which reference TRBV7-9 and TRBJ1-2 provide the parts outside the CDR3, is DTGVSQNPRHKITKRGQNVTFRCDPISEHNRLYWYRQTLGQGPEFLTYFQNEAQLEKSRLLSDRFSAERPKGSFSTLEIQRTEQGDSAMYLCASSLGARERGYTFGSGTRLTVV.

This clone was counted a single time. V gene TRBV7-2 combines with J gene TRBJ2-7; 7 nucleotides align to TRBD1. The junction had 11 bases not matched to a gene; V was cut back by 5 bases and J by 7 bases. The CDR3 extends over 14 amino acids. The germline CDR1 and CDR2 sequences are SGHTA and FQGNSA. The CDR3 reads CASSNHQGVGEQYF. The CDR3 DNA reads TGTGCCAGCAGCAACCACCAGGGGGTAGGTGAGCAGTACTTC. The whole variable domain, filled in from reference TRBV7-2 and TRBJ2-7, reads GAGVSQSPSNKVTEKGKDVELRCDPISGHTALYWYRQSLGQGLEFLIYFQGNSAPDKSGLPSDRFSAERTGGSVSTLTIQRTQQEDSAVYLCASSNHQGVGEQYFGPGTRLTVT.

The table lists this clone with a few counts. J is TRBJ1-3 and V is TRBV28, with 10 bases identical to TRBD1. Trimming at V came to 2 bases and at J to 1 base, leaving 2 bases not matched to a gene. The CDR3 sequence is 16 residues long. Germline assignment: CDR1 MDHEN and CDR2 SYDVKM. The CDR3 spells CASSLDRGRSGNTIYF. CDR3 coding DNA: TGTGCCAGCAGTTTAGACAGGGGGCGGTCTGGAAACACCATATATTTT.

This clone was picked up a small number of times. The chain has TRBV5-1 and TRBJ2-2; tentative D call: TRBD1 (6 bases). CDR3 length: 14 amino acids. The V gene's germline CDR1 is SGHRS and CDR2 YFSETQ. V was trimmed by 1 base and J by 6 bases, leaving 10 bases between them. CDR3 residues: CASSLTGPAGELFF. The CDR3 DNA follows: TGCGCCAGCAGCTTGACAGGGCCCGCCGGGGAGCTGTTTTTT.

The chain is built from TRBV7-8 and TRBJ1-5; D is uncertain. The V end lost 8 bases, the J end lost 4 bases, and 15 bases lay between the germline ends. The CDR3 consists of 14 residues. CDR1 and CDR2 (germline): SGHVS, FQNEAQ. The CDR3 here is CASLPQGSNQPQHF. The CDR3 DNA reads as TGTGCCAGCCTACCCCAAGGGAGTAATCAGCCCCAGCATTTT.

This clone was recorded once. An end of the junction does not agree with germline; a read error may underlie this. The rearrangement links TRBV7-7 to TRBJ1-3; TRBD1 matches at 7 bases. This CDR3 has 14 residues. Germline CDR1 and CDR2: SSHAT and FNYEAQ (reference sequence). The DNA for the CDR3 is TGTGCTAGCAGCTCAGGGGGCTCTGGAAACACCATATATTTT. Its protein product is CASSSGGSGNTIYF.

Concerning this clone itself: Mismatch with germline at one junction end may stem from a read error. The chain recombines TRBV6-1 with TRBJ1-3, with TRBD1 matching over 8 bases. This CDR3 has 15 residues. Looked up from germline, CDR1 is MNHNS and CDR2 is SASEGT. CDR3 sequence: CASREGTGAGNTIYF. DNA of the CDR3: TGTGCCAGCAGGGAAGGGACAGGTGCTGGAAACACCATATATTTT.

This clone was detected only a few times. V usage is TRBV5-1 and J usage is TRBJ2-7; TRBD1 is a possible D gene (5 bases). The germline V gene has CDR1 SGHRS and CDR2 YFSETQ. V lost 4 bases and J lost 7, with 18 bases in between. This CDR3 spans 14 amino acids. CDR3 sequence (DNA): TGCGCCAGCAGCGCAGCTGTCCGAGACAGTGAGCAGTACTTC. Amino acids: CASSAAVRDSEQYF.

This clone was detected a few times. J is TRBJ1-5 and V is TRBV5-1, with a weak D call TRBD1 (5 bases). V lost 0 bases to trimming and J lost 7 bases, with 14 bases between them. Germline CDR1 and CDR2: SGHRS and YFSETQ. The CDR3 is 15 residues long. The CDR3 here is CASSLDSGISQPQHF. For the CDR3, the DNA is TGCGCCAGCAGCTTGGATTCAGGGATCAGCCAGCCCCAGCATTTT.

V usage is TRBV19 and J usage is TRBJ1-1, with D maybe TRBD1 (6 bases). V was cut by 1 base and J by 1 base, with 13 bases left in between. The length of the CDR3 is 16 residues. Germline CDR1 LNHDA, CDR2 SQIVND (reference sequence). This CDR3 is CASSIGLGQGNTEAFF. The DNA of the CDR3 is TGTGCCAGTAGTATAGGCCTGGGACAAGGGAACACTGAAGCTTTCTTT. The variable domain in full, completed from reference TRBV19 and TRBJ1-1, reads DGGITQSPKYLFRKEGQNVTLSCEQNLNHDAMYWYRQDPGQGLRLIYYSQIVNDFQKGDIAEGYSVSREKKESFPLTVTSAQKNPTAFYLCASSIGLGQGNTEAFFGQGTRLTVV.

The chain's CDR3 is CASSGQDSAYEQYF. The CDR3, as DNA: TGTGCCAGCAGCGGACAGGACAGTGCCTACGAGCAGTACTTC. The J gene is TRBJ2-7, the V gene TRBV27; 7 bases fit TRBD1. Per germline, CDR1 MNHEY and CDR2 SMNVEV (reference sequence). The V segment lost 6 bases and the J segment 2 bases; nucleotides outside the gene matches: 7. The CDR3 spans 14 residues.

This clone turned up a few times. This sequence joins TRBV30 and TRBJ1-2; TRBD1 might be the D (5 bases). This CDR3 contains 11 residues. The germline V and J ends were trimmed by 2 bases and 7 bases, with 8 bases remaining between them. Germline V lookup: CDR1 GTSNPN, CDR2 SVGIG (reference sequence). Here the CDR3 reads CAWSRRVGYTF. CDR3 DNA sequence: TGTGCCTGGAGTCGCAGGGTTGGCTACACCTTC.

The chain carries TRBV7-9 and TRBJ2-7; TRBD1 agrees at 9 bases. The CDR3 loop spans 15 amino acids. Losses at the gene ends were 5 bases for V and 3 bases for J; bases not matched to a gene: 8. Germline values: CDR1 SEHNR, CDR2 FQNEAQ (reference sequence). The CDR3 DNA sequence: TGTGCCAGCAGCCCGTCGGGACAGGGAATCTACGAGCAGTACTTC. Protein product: CASSPSGQGIYEQYF.

The V and J genes are TRBV10-2 and TRBJ1-3; D is possibly TRBD1 (6 bases). The germline V gene encodes CDR1 WSHSY and CDR2 SAAADI. This CDR3 is built from 12 residues. Trimming took 3 bases from V and 7 from J, leaving 7 bases between them. CDR3 sequence reads: CASSDQGNTIYF. The DNA for the CDR3 is TGCGCCAGCAGTGACCAGGGGAACACCATATATTTT.